The 29 T cell receptor beta chains reported below all come from one sample, sequenced in a study of shared clonotypes between healthy human individuals. Measured with immunoSEQ multiplex PCR; TCRdb has only the in-frame clones, and not every one. Of under 600,000 clones listed, around 97% were seen once; the top ten hold roughly 0.055%. The sequenced sample consisted of naive CD4+ T cells sorted from blood. Subset defined: CD45RA+ positively selected. Every receptor here comes from a woman aged 30 to 39 in good health.

The chain combines TRBV10-3 with TRBJ1-1; 8 bases align to TRBD1. The CDR3 is 15 amino acids. The junction had 5 bases not matched to a gene; V was cut back by 4 bases and J by 1 base. Germline CDR1 and CDR2: ENHRY and SYGVKD. The CDR3 loop is CAISGSDRGNTEAFF. CDR3 nucleotide sequence: TGTGCCATCAGTGGGAGCGACAGGGGGAACACTGAAGCTTTCTTT.

Only one count was recorded for this clone. Mismatch with germline at one junction end may stem from a read error. The chain links TRBV29-1 to TRBJ2-1; no reliable D call. The CDR3 is made up of 12 amino acids. Per germline, CDR1 SQVTM and CDR2 ANQGSEA. The CDR3 reads CSVAPSGNERFF. In DNA form, the CDR3 reads TGCAGCGTCGCCCCCAGTGGGAATGAGCGGTTCTTC.

For the CDR3, the DNA is TGTGCCAGCAGTTTTGCGGCGGACCAAGAGACCCAGTACTTC. It is translated as CASSFAADQETQYF. This sequence joins TRBV28 and TRBJ2-5, with D unclear. With 3 bases removed from V and 0 bases from J, the gap between germline ends came to 8 bases. The germline CDR1 and CDR2 sequences are MDHEN and SYDVKM. The CDR3 is 14 amino acids.

This chain joins TRBV19 and TRBJ1-4, with 10 bases lining up with TRBD1. The germline V gene has CDR1 LNHDA and CDR2 SQIVND (reference sequence). CDR3 length: 15 amino acids. V shed 5 bases, J shed 8 bases, and the junction held 8 bases outside the gene matches. The CDR3 DNA sequence: TGTGCCAGTAGTGACCAGACAGGGGGCGACGAAAAACTGTTTTTT. Protein sequence: CASSDQTGGDEKLFF. Full variable domain (remainder filled in from reference TRBV19 and TRBJ1-4): DGGITQSPKYLFRKEGQNVTLSCEQNLNHDAMYWYRQDPGQGLRLIYYSQIVNDFQKGDIAEGYSVSREKKESFPLTVTSAQKNPTAFYLCASSDQTGGDEKLFFGSGTQLSVL.

This chain joins TRBV7-3 and TRBJ1-1; D not certain. The ends were cut back, 2 bases at V and 2 bases at J, with 6 bases in the middle. Germline V gene sequence: CDR1 SGHTA, CDR2 FQGTGA. The length of the CDR3 is 13 residues. DNA of the CDR3: TGTGCCAGCAGCTTAGTAGCCAACACTGAAGCTTTCTTT. This translates into CASSLVANTEAFF.

The chain is built from TRBV5-1 and TRBJ2-1; perhaps TRBD2 as D (6 bases). CDR1 SGHRS and CDR2 YFSETQ come from the germline V gene. The CDR3 is 14 amino acids. The V end lost 0 bases, the J end lost 15 bases, and 19 bases lay between the germline ends. CDR3: CASSLAVSGRRSFF. CDR3 DNA: TGCGCCAGCAGCTTGGCGGTGAGCGGGCGGAGGTCGTTCTTC.

This chain links TRBV20-1 with TRBJ2-7; possibly TRBD1 for D (5 bases). V lost 3 bases, J lost 7 bases, and 10 bases lay in between. The CDR3 has 11 amino acids. Germline assignment: CDR1 DFQATT and CDR2 SNEGSKA (reference sequence). CDR3 loop: CSARARGEQYF. CDR3 sequence (DNA): TGCAGTGCTAGGGCTAGGGGTGAGCAGTACTTC.

The genes are TRBV2 and TRBJ1-5; D is unclear. Trimming took off 3 bases at V and 0 bases at J, with 9 bases between the two ends. The CDR3 is made up of 15 amino acids. Germline assignment: CDR1 SNHLY and CDR2 FYNNEI. CDR3 residues: CASSDDGLSNQPQHF. The CDR3 DNA reads TGTGCCAGCAGTGATGACGGACTTAGCAATCAGCCCCAGCATTTT. Together with reference TRBV2 and TRBJ1-5, the CDR3 gives the full variable domain: EPEVTQTPSHQVTQMGQEVILRCVPISNHLYFYWYRQILGQKVEFLVSFYNNEISEKSEIFDDQFSVERPDGSNFTLKIRSTKLEDSAMYFCASSDDGLSNQPQHFGDGTRLSIL.

This chain's CDR3 is CASSPMKLKANTGELFF. CDR3 bases: TGTGCCAGCTCACCGATGAAATTGAAAGCGAACACCGGGGAGCTGTTTTTT. The rearrangement joins TRBV18 to TRBJ2-2; D not resolved. This CDR3 comprises 17 residues. Germline V lookup: CDR1 KGHSH, CDR2 LQKENI. V lost 3 bases, J lost 0 bases, and 14 bases lay in between.

V gene TRBV5-1 combines with J gene TRBJ2-2, with TRBD2 identical over 12 bases. Trimming took 4 bases from V and 1 from J; bases not matched to a gene: 2. Germline CDR1 is SGHRS and CDR2 is YFSETQ. This CDR3 is 16 amino acids long. CDR3 DNA: TGCGCCAGCAGCCCGACTAGCGGGAGGAACACCGGGGAGCTGTTTTTT. Amino acids: CASSPTSGRNTGELFF. The whole variable domain, remainder taken from reference TRBV5-1 and TRBJ2-2, is KAGVTQTPRYLIKTRGQQVTLSCSPISGHRSVSWYQQTPGQGLQFLFEYFSETQRNKGNFPGRFSGRQFSNSRSEMNVSTLELGDSALYLCASSPTSGRNTGELFFGEGSRLTVL.

The gene calls are TRBV29-1 and TRBJ2-5; TRBD1 might be the D (6 bases). CDR1 SQVTM and CDR2 ANQGSEA come from the germline V gene. Trimming removed 2 bases from V and 7 bases from J, with 17 bases in between. The CDR3 spans 14 residues. As DNA, the CDR3 is TGCAGCGTTGAACCTGGGGGCTTTTACGGGACCCAGTACTTC. Its translation: CSVEPGGFYGTQYF.

The J gene is TRBJ2-1, the V gene TRBV19; D possibly corresponds to TRBD2 (5 bases). Germline V lookup: CDR1 LNHDA, CDR2 SQIVND (reference sequence). Trimming took off 6 bases at V and 3 bases at J, with 9 bases between the two ends. This CDR3 spans 13 amino acids. The CDR3 sequence is CASRRGGYNEQFF. CDR3 DNA sequence: TGTGCCAGTAGAAGAGGAGGCTACAATGAGCAGTTCTTC.

The chain carries TRBV7-6 and TRBJ2-1; D assignment may be TRBD1 or TRBD2 (6 bases each). Trimming cost V 10 bases and J 6 bases, with 13 bases left between them. The CDR3 has 12 residues. Germline CDR1 reads SGHVS; CDR2 reads FNYEAQ. Here the CDR3 DNA reads TGTGCCATCCGGGGGCAGGGCAATGAGCAGTTCTTC. Its protein is CAIRGQGNEQFF.

The chain combines TRBV28 with TRBJ2-6; the D gene is possibly TRBD2 (5 bases). The V and J ends lost 8 bases and 2 bases respectively, with 13 bases between them. The CDR3 is 15 amino acids. Germline CDR1 is MDHEN and CDR2 is SYDVKM. CDR3 DNA: TGTGCCAGCCGGAGGATTTGGGCTGGGGCCAACGTCCTGACTTTC. Amino acid sequence: CASRRIWAGANVLTF. Full variable domain (rest looked up from reference TRBV28 and TRBJ2-6): DVKVTQSSRYLVKRTGEKVFLECVQDMDHENMFWYRQDPGLGLRLIYFSYDVKMKEKGDIPEGYSVSREKKERFSLILESASTNQTSMYLCASRRIWAGANVLTFGAGSRLTVL.

The chain has TRBV5-1 and TRBJ1-2, with 9 bases matching TRBD1. The trim removed 0 bases at V and 4 bases at J, leaving 7 bases unmatched. This CDR3 region has 16 residues. Germline V gene lookup returns CDR1 SGHRS and CDR2 YFSETQ. The CDR3 is CASSLELQGAIYGYTF. In DNA, the CDR3 is TGCGCCAGCAGCTTGGAATTACAGGGGGCTATCTATGGCTACACCTTC.

The chain carries TRBV4-1 and TRBJ2-7; D unresolved. Germline V CDR1 and CDR2: MGHRA, YSYEKL. The length of the CDR3 is 15 residues. V was shortened by 0 bases and J by 1 base, with 10 bases between the two germline ends. The CDR3 nucleotides read TGCGCCAGCAGCCAAGATCAATCTGGGTCCTACGAGCAGTACTTC. Amino acid sequence: CASSQDQSGSYEQYF.

CDR3 region: CASSLGYYSNQPQHF. CDR3 DNA sequence: TGTGCCAGCAGCTTGGGCTATTATAGCAATCAGCCCCAGCATTTT. The rearrangement links TRBV5-6 to TRBJ1-5; D is unresolved. The CDR3 sequence is 15 residues long. Germline lookup yields CDR1 SGHDT and CDR2 YYEEEE. Deletions cut 0 bases from V and 0 bases from J, with 7 bases between.

The V call is TRBV9, the J call TRBJ2-1; TRBD1 aligns across 7 bases. V lost 3 bases to trimming and J lost 0 bases; unmatched junction nucleotides: 6. Germline CDR1 is SGDLS and CDR2 is YYNGEE. This CDR3 is 16 amino acids long. In nucleotides, the CDR3 is TGTGCCAGCAGCGCGGGCTGGGACAGCTCCTACAATGAGCAGTTCTTC. Amino acid sequence: CASSAGWDSSYNEQFF. The full variable domain, rest sourced from reference TRBV9 and TRBJ2-1, is DSGVTQTPKHLITATGQRVTLRCSPRSGDLSVYWYQQSLDQGLQFLIQYYNGEERAKGNILERFSAQQFPDLHSELNLSSLELGDSALYFCASSAGWDSSYNEQFFGPGTRLTVL.

V and J are TRBV10-3 and TRBJ2-5; D uncertain. Looked up from germline, CDR1 is ENHRY and CDR2 is SYGVKD. This CDR3 is built from 13 residues. The V gene lost 4 bases and the J gene lost 0 bases, with 6 bases spanning the gap. CDR3 amino acids: CAISAAHQETQYF. For the CDR3, the DNA is TGTGCCATCAGTGCGGCTCACCAAGAGACCCAGTACTTC.

CDR3 bases: TGCAGCGTTGAATTTGCAGGGGAGGACTATGGCTACACCTTC. Protein product: CSVEFAGEDYGYTF. V usage is TRBV29-1 and J usage is TRBJ1-2, with D perhaps matching TRBD1 (6 bases). The CDR3 length is 14 residues. CDR1 and CDR2 from the germline V gene are SQVTM and ANQGSEA. Trimming removed 2 bases from V and 3 bases from J, with 13 bases in between.

V is TRBV11-2 and J is TRBJ2-7, with D tentatively TRBD1 (6 bases). Per the germline V gene, CDR1 is SGHAT and CDR2 is FQNNGV. Trimming left V 4 bases short and J 6 bases short, with 10 bases between. CDR3 length: 12 residues. The CDR3, as DNA: TGTGCCAGCAGCTCCGGGACAACCGAGCAGTACTTC. Amino acid sequence: CASSSGTTEQYF.

This chain links TRBV28 with TRBJ2-1; perhaps TRBD2 as D (5 bases). The CDR3 covers 15 residues. Germline CDR1 is MDHEN and CDR2 is SYDVKM. V was pared by 3 bases and J by 0 bases, with 9 bases between. CDR3 amino acids: CASSFRRFSYNEQFF. The CDR3 coding sequence is TGTGCCAGCAGTTTCCGGAGGTTCTCCTACAATGAGCAGTTCTTC.

For the CDR3, the DNA is TGCGCCAGCGGCATAGACAGGGGGCCTTGGTCGCACGAGACCCAGTACTTC. Encoded protein: CASGIDRGPWSHETQYF. This chain joins TRBV5-1 and TRBJ2-5, with TRBD1 matching over 10 bases. Germline V gives CDR1 SGHRS, CDR2 YFSETQ. The CDR3 totals 17 residues. With 7 bases clipped from V and 5 bases from J, the junction kept 17 bases outside the gene matches.

The gene calls are TRBV28 and TRBJ2-1; D possibly corresponds to TRBD1 (5 bases). With 6 bases removed from V and 9 bases from J, the gap between germline ends came to 12 bases. Germline CDR1 and CDR2: MDHEN and SYDVKM. This CDR3 contains 12 residues. The CDR3 DNA sequence: TGTGCCAGCAGCACGCGACAGTTTGAGCAGTTCTTC. This codes for CASSTRQFEQFF.

The chain recombines TRBV5-1 with TRBJ2-7; D possibly uses TRBD1 or TRBD2 (6 bases each). Germline V CDR1 and CDR2: SGHRS, YFSETQ. The V end was cut by 0 bases, the J end by 6 bases, with 16 bases between. The CDR3 is 15 residues long. The CDR3 loop reads CASSLEGGQRGEQYF. For the CDR3, the DNA is TGCGCCAGCAGCTTGGAAGGGGGGCAACGGGGCGAGCAGTACTTC.

The J gene is TRBJ1-6, the V gene TRBV6-1; 8 nucleotides match TRBD1. The length of the CDR3 is 16 residues. Germline values: CDR1 MNHNS, CDR2 SASEGT. V trimming: 4 bases; J trimming: 6 bases; junction bases outside the gene matches: 8. The DNA for the CDR3 is TGTGCCAGCAGTGCGCCCCGGACAGGGCTTAATTCACCCCTCCACTTT. This gives the protein CASSAPRTGLNSPLHF.

J is TRBJ2-1 and V is TRBV29-1; D is undetermined. Germline V gives CDR1 SQVTM, CDR2 ANQGSEA. With 7 bases removed from V and 6 bases from J, the gap between germline ends came to 10 bases. This CDR3 comprises 11 residues. The CDR3 DNA sequence: TGCAGCGACCGGTCGGGCAATGAGCAGTTCTTC. This sequence encodes CSDRSGNEQFF.

The V gene is TRBV30, the J gene TRBJ1-3; D gene uncertain. Germline V gene data show CDR1 as GTSNPN and CDR2 as SVGIG (reference sequence). CDR3 length: 11 residues. Trimming pared 4 bases from V and 4 bases from J, leaving 5 bases between. CDR3 bases: TGTGCCTGGAATATCGGAAACACCATATATTTT. Protein product: CAWNIGNTIYF.

This chain joins TRBV27 and TRBJ1-1; 10 bases line up with TRBD1. V dropped 5 bases and J dropped 7; count of bases not matched to a gene: 16. CDR3 length equals 17 residues. The germline CDR1 and CDR2 sequences are MNHEY and SMNVEV (reference sequence). CDR3 loop: CASSKSQTGGVGIEAFF. The CDR3 DNA follows: TGTGCCAGCAGTAAATCACAGACAGGGGGCGTAGGTATTGAAGCTTTCTTT.